This TCR beta chain stems from a study of cytomegalovirus exposure and HLA in healthy donors (TCRdb year 2017). Some background on the complete study: An earlier analysis of 587 of the donors reported approximately 270 Gb of sequence data and roughly 100 million unique TCR beta sequences from some 180 million T cells. Alongside the repertoire data, information on donor age, sex, ethnicity and CMV serostatus was compiled. In the later analysis, no new phenotypic data were used to find candidate immune exposures; instead, reliance was placed on TCR beta sequences and their occurrence across donors. The genetic ancestry cluster associated with self-reported Caucasian donors included over 80% of the 300 to 450 genotyped donors. An early release covering around 630 HLA-typed donors comprised 300 to 350 gigabases of sequencing data and tens of millions of unique TCR sequences. A later analysis re-examined previously published TCR beta repertoires from several hundred donors and added high-resolution HLA genotyping to investigate patterns of TCR occurrence. A later genetic analysis took genome-wide SNP genotypes for about three fifths of the 666 donors and used that subset as a discovery cohort. HLA typing included class I and class II loci at four-digit resolution. Among around 400 genotyped donors of the cohort, an average of approximately 240,000 unique TCR beta nucleotide sequences was sequenced per donor, of which about 18% were non-productive. Using immunosequencing, the study profiled T cell repertoires from 666 subjects and related those repertoires to cytomegalovirus serostatus. To decide whether each TCR beta V gene segment behaved as functional or pseudogenic, an earlier analysis of some 600 of the donors relied on high-throughput TCR beta sequencing. The number of typed donors differed by locus: about 620-640 for A, B, C, DRB1 and DQB1; approximately 530 for DQA1; around 580 for DPA1; and 400 to 480 for DPB1. The study was designed to test whether signatures of past pathogen exposure could be identified by cataloging public T cell receptors. Several DR-DQ haplotypes were handled as single units for association and clustering because linkage in the cohort was strong. The study combined high-throughput TCR immunosequencing, statistical association of individual TCRs with disease status, and machine learning to predict cytomegalovirus infection status. In addition to the first cohort of 650 to 800 subjects, a separate validation cohort of approximately 130 different subjects was used. All discovery cohort repertoires had been generated on a single sequencing platform.

Library creation used the immunoSEQ multiplex PCR assay. For the multiplex PCR, a mixture combining 60 forward primers for TCR Vbeta segments and 13 reverse primers for TCR Jbeta segments was used. The CDR3 region of rearranged TCR beta genes was amplified from genomic DNA by a multiplex PCR assay. The amplified TCR beta libraries were sequenced on the Illumina HiSeq System as 87-base-pair reads. Turning to the authors' computational methods: Across the 700 or so repertoires, a later analysis counted some 80 million unique TCR beta chains, roughly 11 million of which were shared by at least two donors. Raw reads were error-corrected and collapsed into unique sequences with a nearest-neighbor algorithm that merged closely related sequences to remove PCR and sequencing errors. To assign V, D and J gene segments, CDR3 sequences were aligned to IMGT reference sequences. For a sequence to be retained, a match of at least six nucleotides to both a V gene segment and a J gene segment was required. A rearrangement was called productive if the CDR3 had no stop codons and remained in frame with V and J, and every other rearrangement was called non-productive. Following IMGT convention, CDR3 was defined as the stretch from the second conserved V-encoded cysteine to the conserved J-encoded phenylalanine. The earlier analysis of 587 of the donors excluded sequences that lacked an unambiguous match to a single V gene segment. In an earlier analysis of several hundred of the donors, V segments were called functional above 56.7% productive rearrangements and were called segregating when the between-donor standard deviation exceeded 5%. To diagnose cytomegalovirus status from the catalog of TCR beta chain sequences, a statistical classification framework was built. In a later analysis, TCR nucleotide sequences were compared against IMGT/GENE-DB human TR gene sequences so that V and J genes could be assigned. Using the TCRdist pipeline, a later analysis assigned CDR3 sequences along with most-parsimonious VDJ recombination scenarios. A later analysis defined each TCR beta chain by its CDR3 amino acid sequence plus V-gene family, and excluded reads lacking a unique V-gene family. As a way to deal with suspected cross-contamination and a sequencing artifact, a later analysis dropped hundreds of nucleotide sequences that were highly shared and had low generation probability. A later analysis calculated a clonal expansion index for each public chain from normalized within-repertoire ranks of inferred template counts. In a later analysis, generation probabilities were computed with a VDJ recombination model fitted to out-of-frame rearrangements, and the resulting probabilities were checked against IGoR. In a later analysis, TCR-TCR, TCR-HLA and TCR-CMV co-occurrence was scored with hypergeometric tests, and a repertoire-size bias correction was applied to TCR pairs. False discovery rates were estimated in a later analysis by permuting HLA or CMV assignments 20 times. In a later analysis, co-occurring TCRs were grouped with DBSCAN, and TCRdist sequence similarity was added when clustering was performed within HLA-allele-positive subsets. Repertoires with fewer than 30,000 or more than 120,000 public chains were left out of co-occurrence clustering, as were about 5 repertoires with anomalous nucleotide sharing. TCRdb re-hosts the immuneACCESS table, in-frame sequences only. Its copies lack some clones; in the studies checked, an unresolved V gene accounts for under half of them, and the cause for the rest is not known. V and J calls and clone size are those listed in that table; D and trimming were worked out from the DNA. The sample table shows 150,000 to 200,000 clones, and about three quarters are seen once. Roughly 1.5% of the sample is in the top ten clones.

In total, approximately 610 healthy bone marrow donors made up the cohort. All cohort members were sampled while nominally healthy, although unrecorded immune exposures were likely present. The donor was CMV seronegative and was included in the group of 352 seronegative cohort members. Every donor gave a peripheral blood sample, and the peripheral blood mononuclear cells from that sample were used for TCR beta sequencing. The Qiagen DNeasy Blood Extraction Kit was used to extract genomic DNA from the blood cell samples. The research as a whole found: Most TCR sequences were observed very rarely across donors, whereas some public TCRs were present in many individuals. V-gene and J-gene trimming of TCR beta chains was associated with a missense DCLRE1C variant in a later genetic analysis, and the association was replicated in an independent cohort. The classifier was reported to diagnose cytomegalovirus status with high specificity and sensitivity in both the original cohort and the validation cohort. In a later analysis, HLA-associated TCR beta chains were found to be more clonally expanded and to have lower generation probabilities than equally common non-associated chains. A further reported finding was that TCR beta sequences accurately predicted the HLA-A and HLA-B alleles for most subjects in the first cohort. A later analysis reported that several top co-occurrence clusters appeared linked to parvovirus B19, influenza, CMV and Epstein-Barr virus. Because the 87-base-pair reads could not distinguish some IMGT-functional V segments, including TRBV6-2 and TRBV6-3, those segments were excluded. The study gave a list of about 160 TCR beta chains associated with cytomegalovirus. The sequencing pipeline was judged likely to have produced a cluster of highly shared sequence variants as a technical artifact. In an earlier analysis of 587 of the donors, most TCR beta V segments appeared in productive rearrangements about 90% or about 30% of the time, broadly matching IMGT annotations. Sequencing depth was assumed to be roughly uniform across donors in the presence/absence analyses, though that assumption may not hold. Most CMV-associated TCR beta chains appeared to be HLA-restricted in a later analysis, and the HLA associations seemed to be driven largely by CMV exposure. Specific HLA alleles were associated with more than 15,000 TCR beta sequences at a false discovery rate of 0.05 in a later analysis. Correlated functional status among segregating V segments might reflect linkage disequilibrium, but an unknown experimental factor could not be ruled out. In a later analysis, TCR association rates were found to vary across HLA loci, with the most associated TCRs seen for DRB1 alleles and the fewest for HLA-C alleles. The authors suggested that the approach could potentially be generalized to other disease states and immunological phenotypes. Immune exposure information for the cohort was limited to CMV serostatus. Strong co-occurrence of HLA alleles, especially DR and DQ, made assigning TCR associations to individual alleles difficult. In vitro tests confirmed that a few of the cytomegalovirus-associated TCR beta chains recognize cytomegalovirus antigens. In this cohort, only TCR beta chains were sequenced, and detectable features were limited by the absence of alpha or paired-chain data. Compared with the approximately 700-donor mean, donors in an Asian-associated ancestry cluster had fewer N-insertions in productive TCRs, according to a later genetic analysis. Because some donors lacked HLA typing at each locus, the association tests relied only on the typed subset. Over 15 rarely observed V segments, including chromosome 9 orphons, were excluded from the earlier analysis of about 600 of the donors because counts were too low.

The germline V gene provides CDR1 SGHDT and CDR2 YYEEEE. Inclusive of the bounding cysteine and phenylalanine, the CDR3 is 11 residues long. The kept DNA is CDR3 alone, 33 bases in frame from the first base. V is shortened by 6 bases, J by 5 bases, and the region joining them spans 8 bases. This clone came up a few times. What antigen it recognizes has not been identified. No per-base quality is available; no much larger clone lies one base away. The sequence came from a man younger than 30 in good health and CMV-seronegative. The receptor chain draws on TRBV5-6 and TRBJ1-1, with TRBD1 tentatively as D gene (5 bases match). Sequencing was carried out using PBMCs. The encoded CDR3 is CASMEGTEAFF. The nucleotides read TGTGCCAGCATGGAGGGGACTGAAGCTTTCTTT.